This paragraph reports one T cell receptor (beta chain). Its antigen remains unidentified. The germline V gene has CDR1 LNHNV and CDR2 YYDKDF (reference sequence). The CDR3 covers 15 residues. V gave up 1 base and J gave up 3 bases; unmatched junction bases: 4. The record originates from a study of graft-versus-host responses after intestinal transplantation. Libraries were prepared by immunoSEQ multiplex PCR; TCRdb keeps only in-frame clonotypes and omits some of them. The sample gives tens of thousands of clones, 90% to 95% of which show up once; around 0.2% is in the top ten. Points from the study as a whole: Clonal ratios of graft-versus-host to host-versus-graft in allografts were high for patients exhibiting graft-donor T cell macrochimerism.

The chain couples TRBV15 to TRBJ2-7; 9 bases align to TRBD1. The TCR comes from a human donor who was the organ donor for an intestinal transplant. Sequences were derived from unstimulated CD8+ T cells sorted from spleen or lymph node cells, sampled before transplant. The CDR3 DNA reads TGTGCCACCAGCAGAGGGACAGGGGAGGGCTACGAGCAGTACTTC. Protein sequence: CATSRGTGEGYEQYF.